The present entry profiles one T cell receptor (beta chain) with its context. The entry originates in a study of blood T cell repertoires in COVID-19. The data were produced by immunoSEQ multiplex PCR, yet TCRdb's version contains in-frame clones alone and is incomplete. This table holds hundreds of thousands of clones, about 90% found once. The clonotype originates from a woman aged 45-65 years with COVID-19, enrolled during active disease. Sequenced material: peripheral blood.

The CDR3 loop is CASSFSRRGQNEQYF. The CDR3 DNA follows: TGTGCCAGCAGTTTCTCTAGGAGGGGGCAAAACGAGCAGTACTTC. The J gene is TRBJ2-7, the V gene TRBV6-5, with D possibly matching TRBD1 (7 bases). The CDR3 extends over 15 amino acids. Germline-derived CDR1 and CDR2 are MNHEY and SVGAGI. Trimming removed 4 bases at V and 5 bases at J, with 18 bases between.